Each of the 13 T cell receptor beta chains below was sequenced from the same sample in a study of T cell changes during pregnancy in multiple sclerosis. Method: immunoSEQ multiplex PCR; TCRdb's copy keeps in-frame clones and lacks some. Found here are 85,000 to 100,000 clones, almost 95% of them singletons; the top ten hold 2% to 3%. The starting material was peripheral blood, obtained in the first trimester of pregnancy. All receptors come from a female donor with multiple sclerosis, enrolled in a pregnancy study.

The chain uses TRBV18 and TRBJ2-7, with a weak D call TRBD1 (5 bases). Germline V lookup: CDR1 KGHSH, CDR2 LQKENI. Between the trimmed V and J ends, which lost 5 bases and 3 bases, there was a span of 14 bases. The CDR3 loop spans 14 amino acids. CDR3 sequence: CASSYTSTDYEQYF. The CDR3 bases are TGTGCCAGCTCATACACCTCGACAGACTACGAGCAGTACTTC.

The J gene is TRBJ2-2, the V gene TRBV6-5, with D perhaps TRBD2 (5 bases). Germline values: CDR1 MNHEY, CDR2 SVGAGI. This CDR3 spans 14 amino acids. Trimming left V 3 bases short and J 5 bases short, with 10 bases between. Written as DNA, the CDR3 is TGTGCCAGCAGTTATGGGCGGAGGACCGGGGAGCTGTTTTTT. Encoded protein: CASSYGRRTGELFF.

CDR3 protein: CASRSSGYTF. The CDR3 DNA sequence: TGTGCCAGCAGGTCGTCCGGCTACACCTTC. The rearrangement joins TRBV7-9 to TRBJ1-2; D gene ambiguous. The CDR3 has 10 residues. Trimming took off 6 bases at V and 8 bases at J, with 7 bases between the two ends. CDR1 and CDR2 (germline): SEHNR, FQNEAQ (reference sequence). Together with reference TRBV7-9 and TRBJ1-2, the CDR3 gives the full variable domain: DTGVSQNPRHKITKRGQNVTFRCDPISEHNRLYWYRQTLGQGPEFLTYFQNEAQLEKSRLLSDRFSAERPKGSFSTLEIQRTEQGDSAMYLCASRSSGYTFGSGTRLTVV.

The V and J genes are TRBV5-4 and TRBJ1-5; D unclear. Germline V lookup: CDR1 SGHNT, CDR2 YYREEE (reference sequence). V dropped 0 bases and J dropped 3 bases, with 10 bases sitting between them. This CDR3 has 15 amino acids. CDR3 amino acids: CASSLAPSSNQPQHF. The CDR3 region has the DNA TGTGCCAGCAGCTTGGCCCCGAGTTCCAATCAGCCCCAGCATTTT.

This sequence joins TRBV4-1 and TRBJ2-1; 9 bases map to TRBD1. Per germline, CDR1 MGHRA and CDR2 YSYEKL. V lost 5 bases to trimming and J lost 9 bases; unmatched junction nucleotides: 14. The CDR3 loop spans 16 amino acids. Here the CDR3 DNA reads TGCGCCAGCAGCGAGCATGGGACAGGGACCTTCTCTGAGCAGTTCTTC. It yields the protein CASSEHGTGTFSEQFF.

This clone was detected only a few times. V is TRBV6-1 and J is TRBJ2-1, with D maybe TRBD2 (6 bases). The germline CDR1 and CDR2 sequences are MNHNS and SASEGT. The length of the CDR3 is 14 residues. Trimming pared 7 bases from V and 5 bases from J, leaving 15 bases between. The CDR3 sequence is CASNGGRSNNEQFF. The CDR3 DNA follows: TGTGCCAGCAACGGAGGGCGATCAAACAATGAGCAGTTCTTC.

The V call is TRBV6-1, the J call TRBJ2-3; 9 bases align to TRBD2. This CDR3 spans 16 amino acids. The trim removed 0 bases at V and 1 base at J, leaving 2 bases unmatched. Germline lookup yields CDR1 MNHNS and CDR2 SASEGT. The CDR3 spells CASSEAIAGGTDTQYF. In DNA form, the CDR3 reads TGTGCCAGCAGTGAAGCCATAGCGGGAGGCACAGATACGCAGTATTTT.

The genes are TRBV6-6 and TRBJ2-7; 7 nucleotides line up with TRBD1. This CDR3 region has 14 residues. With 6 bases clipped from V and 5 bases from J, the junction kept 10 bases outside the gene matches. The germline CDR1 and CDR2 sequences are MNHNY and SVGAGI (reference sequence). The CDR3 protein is CASSSGPQGNEQYF. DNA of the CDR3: TGTGCCAGCAGCTCGGGACCACAGGGGAACGAGCAGTACTTC.

The CDR3: CAWSVGPGYEQYF. The CDR3 DNA reads TGTGCCTGGAGTGTGGGGCCTGGCTACGAGCAGTACTTC. The chain couples TRBV30 to TRBJ2-7; a possible D gene is TRBD1 (5 bases). Germline V gene sequence: CDR1 GTSNPN, CDR2 SVGIG (reference sequence). The V gene lost 0 bases and the J gene lost 3 bases, with 9 bases spanning the gap. The length of the CDR3 is 13 residues. Using reference TRBV30 and TRBJ2-7 for the parts outside the CDR3, the full variable domain is SQTIHQWPATLVQPVGSPLSLECTVEGTSNPNLYWYRQAAGRGLQLLFYSVGIGQISSEVPQNLSASRPQDRQFILSSKKLLLSDSGFYLCAWSVGPGYEQYFGPGTRLTVT.

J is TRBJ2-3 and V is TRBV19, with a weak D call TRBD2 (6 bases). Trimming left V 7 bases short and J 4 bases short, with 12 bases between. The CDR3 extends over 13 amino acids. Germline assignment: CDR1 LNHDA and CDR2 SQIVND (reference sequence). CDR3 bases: TGTGCCAGTATGGGCTGGGGGGCAGATACGCAGTATTTT. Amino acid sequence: CASMGWGADTQYF.

CDR3 amino acids: CASSLWGRENIQYF. The CDR3 DNA reads TGTGCCAGCAGTTTATGGGGGCGAGAAAACATTCAGTACTTC. The chain couples TRBV27 to TRBJ2-4; tentative D call: TRBD1 (6 bases). Looked up from germline, CDR1 is MNHEY and CDR2 is SMNVEV (reference sequence). This CDR3 contains 14 residues. The V end was cut by 1 base, the J end by 5 bases, with 9 bases between.

This CDR3 is CASSLQGWNNEQFF. Written as DNA, the CDR3 is TGTGCCAGCAGTTTACAGGGATGGAACAATGAGCAGTTCTTC. This chain uses TRBV27 with TRBJ2-1; maybe TRBD1 (5 bases). The CDR3 sequence is 14 residues long. CDR1 MNHEY and CDR2 SMNVEV come from the germline V gene (reference sequence). Trimming left V 2 bases short and J 5 bases short, with 10 bases between.

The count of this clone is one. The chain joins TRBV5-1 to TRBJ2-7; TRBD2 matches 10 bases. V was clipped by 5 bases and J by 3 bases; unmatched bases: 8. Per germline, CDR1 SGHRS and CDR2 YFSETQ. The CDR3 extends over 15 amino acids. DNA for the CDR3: TGCGCCAGCAGGTCCGGGACTAGCGTCGACTACGAGCAGTACTTC. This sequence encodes CASRSGTSVDYEQYF.